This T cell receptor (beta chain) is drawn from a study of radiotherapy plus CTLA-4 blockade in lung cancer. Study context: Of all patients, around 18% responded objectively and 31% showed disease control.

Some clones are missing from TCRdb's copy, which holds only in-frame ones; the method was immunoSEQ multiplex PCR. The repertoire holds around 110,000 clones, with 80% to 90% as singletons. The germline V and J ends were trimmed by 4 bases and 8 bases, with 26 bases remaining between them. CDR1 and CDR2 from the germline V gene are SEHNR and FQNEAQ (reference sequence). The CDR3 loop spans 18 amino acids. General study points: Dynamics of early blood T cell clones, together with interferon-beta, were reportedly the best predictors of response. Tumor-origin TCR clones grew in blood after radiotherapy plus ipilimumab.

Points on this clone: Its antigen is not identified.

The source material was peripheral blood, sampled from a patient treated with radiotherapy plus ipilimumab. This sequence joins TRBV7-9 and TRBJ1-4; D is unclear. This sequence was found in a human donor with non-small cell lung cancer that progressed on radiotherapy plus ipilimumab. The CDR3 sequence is CASSSPRDPPTQGEKLFF. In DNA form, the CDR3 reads TGTGCCAGCAGCTCCCCGAGGGATCCCCCCACGCAAGGGGAAAAACTGTTTTTT.